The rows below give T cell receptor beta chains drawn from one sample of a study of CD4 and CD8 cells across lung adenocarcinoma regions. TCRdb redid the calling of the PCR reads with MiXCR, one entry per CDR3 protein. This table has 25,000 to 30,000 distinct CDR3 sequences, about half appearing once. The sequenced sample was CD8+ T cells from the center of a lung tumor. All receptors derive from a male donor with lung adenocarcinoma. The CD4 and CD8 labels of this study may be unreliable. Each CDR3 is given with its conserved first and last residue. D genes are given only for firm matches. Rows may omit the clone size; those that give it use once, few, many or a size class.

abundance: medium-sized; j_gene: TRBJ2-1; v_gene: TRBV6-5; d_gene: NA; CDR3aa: CASSFPGRDNEQFF; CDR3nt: TGTGCCAGCAGTTTTCCGGGAAGGGATAATGAGCAGTTCTTC
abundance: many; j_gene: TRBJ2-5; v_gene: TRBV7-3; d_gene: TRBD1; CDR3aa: CASSQGTAETQYF; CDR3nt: TGTGCCAGCAGCCAGGGGACAGCAGAGACCCAGTACTTC
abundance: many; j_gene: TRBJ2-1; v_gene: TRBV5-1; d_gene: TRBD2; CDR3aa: CASRPGTRLTEQFF; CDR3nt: TGCGCCAGCAGGCCCGGGACTAGGCTCACTGAGCAGTTCTTC
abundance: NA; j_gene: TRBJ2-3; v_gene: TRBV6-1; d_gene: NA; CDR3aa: CASTKGGGDKDTQYF; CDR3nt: TGTGCCAGCACTAAGGGGGGGGGCGACAAGGATACGCAGTATTTC
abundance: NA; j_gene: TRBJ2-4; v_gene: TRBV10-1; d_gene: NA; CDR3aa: CGSRGGPDKDIQYF; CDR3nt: TGCGGCAGCAGGGGGGGGCCAGACAAAGATATTCAGTACTTC
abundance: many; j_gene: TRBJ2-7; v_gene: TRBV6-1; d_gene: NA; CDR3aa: CASSFRQEKYEQYF; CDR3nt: TGTGCCAGCAGCTTTAGACAGGAAAAATACGAGCAGTACTTC
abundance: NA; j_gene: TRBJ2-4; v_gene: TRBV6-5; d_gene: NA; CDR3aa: CASSYSGDMQYF; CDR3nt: TGTGCCAGCAGTTACTCTGGAGATATGCAGTACTTC
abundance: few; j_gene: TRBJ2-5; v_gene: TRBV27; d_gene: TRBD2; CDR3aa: CAGSGGRDPETQYF; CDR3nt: TGTGCGGGCAGCGGGGGCCGGGACCCAGAGACCCAGTACTTT
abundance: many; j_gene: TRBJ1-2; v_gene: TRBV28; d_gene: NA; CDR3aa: CASRGGVYGYTF; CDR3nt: TGTGCCAGCCGCGGAGGGGTCTATGGCTACACCTTC
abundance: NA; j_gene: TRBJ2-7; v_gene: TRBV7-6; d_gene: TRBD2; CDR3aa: CASSPGLGGKDTQYF; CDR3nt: TGTGCCAGCAGCCCGGGGCTGGGAGGGAAAGATACGCAGTACTTC
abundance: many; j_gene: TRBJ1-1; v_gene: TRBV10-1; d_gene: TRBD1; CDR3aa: CASSGQGRAFF; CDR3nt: TGCGCCAGCAGTGGACAGGGTCGGGCTTTCTTT
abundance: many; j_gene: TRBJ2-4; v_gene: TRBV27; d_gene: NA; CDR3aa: CASSLSPARGIRTKNIQYF; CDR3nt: TGTGCCAGCAGTTTATCCCCCGCGCGGGGAATTAGGACCAAAAACATTCAGTACTTC
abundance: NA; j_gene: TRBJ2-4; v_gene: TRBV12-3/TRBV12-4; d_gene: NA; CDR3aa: CARGLRAKNTQYF; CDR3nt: TGTGCCAGGGGGCTGAGGGCCAAAAACACGCAGTACTTC
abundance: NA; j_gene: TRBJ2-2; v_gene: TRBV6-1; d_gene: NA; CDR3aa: CASSLYRIGGELFF; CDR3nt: TGTGCCAGCAGCCTATACAGGATCGGGGGGGAGCTGTTTTTT